The rows below give T cell receptor beta chains drawn from one sample of a study of untreated major depressive disorder. The repertoire was sequenced with immunoSEQ multiplex PCR; TCRdb's copy has only in-frame clones and lacks some. The sample shows some 27,000 clones, approximately 91% of them seen only once. Material for sequencing was CD4+ T cells from PBMCs. The origin of the receptors is a woman aged 25-40 years with major depressive disorder. Each CDR3 is given with its conserved first and last residue. Fields, in order: clone size, D gene, V gene, J gene, CDR3 protein, CDR3 DNA. D genes are given only for firm matches. Some rows mark clone size as missing; the rest say once, few, many or name a class of expanded clone.

>.|.|TRBV7-9|TRBJ2-4
CASSLSGTSRLAKNIQYF
TGTGCCAGCAGCCTTTCCGGGACGTCAAGACTAGCCAAAAACATTCAGTACTTC
>.|TRBD2|TRBV29-1|TRBJ2-5
CSVDGAGGGQETQYF
TGCAGCGTGGACGGAGCGGGGGGGGGTCAAGAGACCCAGTACTTC
>.|TRBD2|TRBV7-6|TRBJ2-1
CASGTSGLMSYNEQFF
TGTGCCAGCGGGACTAGCGGATTAATGTCCTACAATGAGCAGTTCTTC
>once|TRBD1|TRBV11-1|TRBJ1-2
CASSRTGGGLGSYGYTF
TGTGCCAGCAGCCGGACAGGGGGCGGACTGGGGAGCTATGGCTACACCTTC
>.|TRBD2|TRBV6-1|TRBJ2-3
CAILWREGTDTQYF
TGTGCCATTCTCTGGCGGGAGGGAACAGATACGCAGTATTTT
>.|TRBD2|TRBV10-3|TRBJ2-1
CAISKWTSGVYNEQFF
TGTGCCATCAGTAAATGGACTAGCGGAGTGTACAATGAGCAGTTCTTC
>.|.|TRBV27|TRBJ2-6
CASSLITARGANVLTF
TGTGCCAGCAGTCTTATAACCGCCCGGGGAGCCAACGTCCTGACTTTC
>.|TRBD1|TRBV7-9|TRBJ1-1
CASSLGDRVNTEAFF
TGTGCCAGCAGCTTAGGGGACAGGGTGAACACTGAAGCTTTCTTT
>.|.|TRBV19|TRBJ2-5
CASSIGQRETQYF
TGTGCCAGTAGTATTGGACAGAGGGAGACCCAGTACTTC
>.|TRBD2|TRBV15|TRBJ2-1
CATSRSAGEEQFF
TGTGCCACCAGCAGATCCGCGGGAGAGGAGCAGTTCTTC
>.|TRBD1|TRBV29-1|TRBJ1-4
CSAARGQGAEKLFF
TGCAGCGCGGCACGGGGACAGGGAGCGGAAAAACTGTTTTTT
>.|.|TRBV10-3|TRBJ1-1
CAISDLLGGNTEAFF
TGTGCCATCAGTGACTTATTGGGGGGGAACACTGAAGCTTTCTTT
>.|TRBD2|TRBV28|TRBJ2-7
CASSLTSVDSYEQYF
TGTGCCAGCAGTTTGACTAGCGTCGACTCCTACGAGCAGTACTTC
>.|.|TRBV4-1|TRBJ1-4
CASSQVAGATNEKLFF
TGCGCCAGCAGCCAAGTTGCGGGTGCAACTAATGAAAAACTGTTTTTT
>.|TRBD2|TRBV29-1|TRBJ2-1
CSGQKSGRVDEQFF
TGCAGCGGCCAGAAGAGCGGGAGGGTCGATGAGCAGTTCTTC
>.|TRBD2|TRBV29-1|TRBJ2-1
CSVAWTSGGRSSYNEQFF
TGCAGCGTAGCTTGGACTAGCGGGGGGCGTAGCTCCTACAATGAGCAGTTCTTC
>once|TRBD2|TRBV19|TRBJ2-2
CASSRSGGNTGELFF
TGTGCCAGTAGTCGAAGCGGGGGCAACACCGGGGAGCTGTTTTTT
>.|TRBD1|TRBV7-8|TRBJ1-5
CASSPGQVKNQPQHF
TGTGCCAGCAGCCCTGGACAGGTTAAGAATCAGCCCCAGCATTTT
>.|TRBD2|TRBV4-2|TRBJ2-6
CASSQNGGDGANVLTF
TGTGCCAGCAGCCAAAACGGGGGGGATGGGGCCAACGTCCTGACTTTC
>.|.|TRBV7-2|TRBJ2-5
CASSLSSLMHF
TGTGCCAGCAGCTTATCCTCTTTAATGCACTTC
>.|TRBD2|TRBV7-2|TRBJ2-5
CASSLVASGGGETQYF
TGTGCCAGCAGCTTAGTCGCTAGCGGGGGTGGAGAGACCCAGTACTTC
>.|.|TRBV4-3|TRBJ1-5
CASSGRDPANQPQHF
TGCGCCAGCAGCGGTCGGGACCCAGCCAATCAGCCCCAGCATTTT
>.|.|TRBV6-4|TRBJ1-1
CASSVWGAGQGFTEAFF
TGTGCCAGCAGTGTATGGGGGGCGGGGCAGGGATTCACTGAAGCTTTCTTT
>once|.|TRBV4-3|TRBJ2-3
CASSLNPAPATDTQYF
TGCGCCAGCAGCCTAAACCCGGCCCCCGCCACAGATACGCAGTATTTT
>.|.|TRBV5-6|TRBJ2-7
CASSLAGSLSYEQYF
TGTGCCAGCAGCTTGGCCGGGTCCCTCTCCTACGAGCAGTACTTC
>.|.|TRBV5-5|TRBJ1-1
CASSLDSPTEAFF
TGTGCCAGCAGCTTGGACAGTCCCACTGAAGCTTTCTTT
>.|.|TRBV2|TRBJ2-1
CASSLDSNEQFF
TGTGCCAGCAGTCTTGACAGCAATGAGCAGTTCTTC
>.|TRBD2|TRBV7-9|TRBJ2-3
CASSFLAGLGDTQYF
TGTGCCAGCAGCTTCCTAGCGGGTTTGGGAGATACGCAGTATTTT
>.|.|TRBV4-1|TRBJ2-7
CASSQAYGDEQYF
TGCGCCAGCAGCCAAGCGTATGGGGACGAGCAGTACTTC
>.|.|TRBV27|TRBJ1-2
CASRPDSRRAHGYTF
TGTGCCAGCAGACCTGACAGCCGGAGGGCCCATGGCTACACCTTC
>once|.|TRBV6-5|TRBJ2-3
CASRKTGTSTDTQYF
TGTGCCAGCAGAAAAACCGGGACAAGCACAGATACGCAGTATTTT
>.|TRBD1|TRBV7-3|TRBJ2-2
CASSPLTGQIAGELFF
TGTGCCAGCAGCCCGTTGACAGGGCAAATCGCCGGGGAGCTGTTTTTT
>once|.|TRBV10-3|TRBJ1-1
CAISERAAEAFF
TGTGCCATCAGTGAGAGGGCGGCTGAAGCTTTCTTT
>.|.|TRBV5-6|TRBJ1-2
CASSPDTIGYTF
TGTGCCAGCAGCCCAGACACAATTGGCTACACCTTC
>.|TRBD1|TRBV2|TRBJ2-2
CASSRTGGRTGELFF
TGTGCCAGCAGTAGGACAGGGGGCCGCACCGGGGAGCTGTTTTTT
>.|TRBD2|TRBV5-1|TRBJ2-3
CASSFGTSGRARDTQYF
TGCGCCAGCAGCTTCGGAACTAGCGGGAGGGCCCGAGATACGCAGTATTTT
>.|TRBD2|TRBV5-1|TRBJ2-2
CASSYLAGGPGELFF
TGCGCCAGCAGCTACCTAGCGGGAGGGCCCGGGGAGCTGTTTTTT
>.|.|TRBV29-1|TRBJ2-1
CSVGVHAIGNEQFF
TGCAGCGTGGGGGTGCATGCGATCGGCAATGAGCAGTTCTTC
>.|.|TRBV2|TRBJ1-1
CASSPLTQGTEAFF
TGTGCCAGCAGCCCCCTAACCCAGGGAACTGAAGCTTTCTTT
>.|.|TRBV7-2|TRBJ1-1
CASRKTSGLLFNTEAFF
TGTGCCAGCAGGAAGACGTCAGGACTCCTCTTTAACACTGAAGCTTTCTTT
>.|TRBD2|TRBV9|TRBJ2-2
CASSVTSGLNTGELFF
TGTGCCAGCAGCGTAACTAGCGGGCTTAACACCGGGGAGCTGTTTTTT
>once|.|TRBV2|TRBJ1-4
CASSEGLTNEKLFF
TGTGCCAGCAGTGAAGGTTTAACTAATGAAAAACTGTTTTTT